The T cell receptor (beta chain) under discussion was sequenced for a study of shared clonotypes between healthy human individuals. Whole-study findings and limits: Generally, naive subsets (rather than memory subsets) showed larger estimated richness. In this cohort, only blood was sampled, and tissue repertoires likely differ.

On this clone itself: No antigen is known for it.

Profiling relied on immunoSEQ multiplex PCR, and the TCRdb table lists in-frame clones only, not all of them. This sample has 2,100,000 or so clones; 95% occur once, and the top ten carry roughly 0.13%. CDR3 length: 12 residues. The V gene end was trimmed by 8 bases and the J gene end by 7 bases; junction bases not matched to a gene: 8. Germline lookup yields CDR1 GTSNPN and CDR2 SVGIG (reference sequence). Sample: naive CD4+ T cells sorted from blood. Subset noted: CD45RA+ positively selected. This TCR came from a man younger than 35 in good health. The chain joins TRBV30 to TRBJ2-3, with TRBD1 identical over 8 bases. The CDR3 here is CAQGAQRNTQYF. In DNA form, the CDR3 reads TGTGCCCAGGGGGCGCAAAGAAATACGCAGTATTTT. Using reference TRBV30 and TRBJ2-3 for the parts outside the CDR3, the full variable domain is SQTIHQWPATLVQPVGSPLSLECTVEGTSNPNLYWYRQAAGRGLQLLFYSVGIGQISSEVPQNLSASRPQDRQFILSSKKLLLSDSGFYLCAQGAQRNTQYFGPGTRLTVL.